The 29 T cell receptor beta chains reported below all come from one sample, sequenced in a study of shared clonotypes between healthy human individuals. This table comes from immunoSEQ multiplex PCR, and its TCRdb copy is limited to in-frame clones, with some not included. The sample lists about 960,000 clones; around 80% were seen once. The sample taken for sequencing was memory CD4+ T cells sorted from blood. Subset specified: CD45RA-negative fraction. The receptors stem from a man between 18 and 29 years old in good health.

This clone was recorded many times. The V and J genes are TRBV7-9 and TRBJ1-1; D gene unclear. CDR1 and CDR2 from the germline V gene are SEHNR and FQNEAQ (reference sequence). Trimming took off 4 bases at V and 7 bases at J, with 7 bases between the two ends. The CDR3 has 11 residues. CDR3 loop: CASSSSFEAFF. In DNA form, the CDR3 reads TGTGCCAGCAGCTCATCCTTTGAAGCTTTCTTT.

This clone was counted only a few times. The gene calls are TRBV6-6 and TRBJ1-1, with TRBD1 matching over 9 bases. The CDR3 extends over 16 amino acids. V lost 0 bases to trimming and J lost 8 bases; unmatched junction nucleotides: 10. Germline V gene sequence: CDR1 MNHNY, CDR2 SVGAGI (reference sequence). The CDR3 region is CASSYSGQGLQWEAFF. The CDR3 DNA reads as TGTGCCAGCAGTTACTCGGGACAGGGTCTTCAGTGGGAAGCTTTCTTT.

This clone has only one observation. The rearrangement uses TRBV6-6 and TRBJ2-1; D possibly corresponds to TRBD2 (6 bases). The germline gives CDR1 MNHNY, CDR2 SVGAGI (reference sequence). Trimming pared 6 bases from V and 3 bases from J, leaving 18 bases between. The CDR3 is made up of 16 amino acids. CDR3 sequence: CASSPRMGGDYNEQFF. CDR3 in DNA: TGTGCCAGCAGCCCCAGGATGGGCGGGGACTACAATGAGCAGTTCTTC.

The chain has TRBV28 and TRBJ1-2; D is possibly TRBD1 (6 bases). The CDR3 length is 13 residues. V lost 6 bases and J 6 bases, leaving 14 bases between the germline ends. CDR1 and CDR2 (germline): MDHEN, SYDVKM. Here the CDR3 DNA reads TGTGCCAGCAGCCCTCAGGGGTACCATGGCTACACCTTC. Encoded protein: CASSPQGYHGYTF.

The rearrangement uses TRBV11-2 and TRBJ2-7; D gene unclear. The CDR3 is 11 amino acids. Trimming pared 5 bases from V and 7 bases from J, leaving 9 bases between. The germline V gene encodes CDR1 SGHAT and CDR2 FQNNGV. The CDR3 protein is CASSKTTEQYF. In DNA, the CDR3 is TGTGCCAGCAGCAAGACGACGGAGCAGTACTTC.

This chain uses TRBV7-8 with TRBJ1-1; D might be TRBD1 (5 bases). Germline-derived CDR1 and CDR2 are SGHVS and FQNEAQ. The length of the CDR3 is 14 residues. Trimming stripped 2 bases from V and 4 bases from J, with 11 bases between. CDR3 sequence reads: CASSLLGGGTEAFF. The CDR3 DNA reads as TGTGCCAGCAGCTTACTTGGGGGTGGCACTGAAGCTTTCTTT. The full variable domain, its missing parts supplied by reference TRBV7-8 and TRBJ1-1, is GAGVSQSPRYKVAKRGQDVALRCDPISGHVSLFWYQQALGQGPEFLTYFQNEAQLDKSGLPSDRFFAERPEGSVSTLKIQRTQQEDSAVYLCASSLLGGGTEAFFGQGTRLTVV.

This clone occurred many times. This chain connects TRBV7-8 to TRBJ1-3; D may be TRBD1 (6 bases). This CDR3 has 17 residues. Deletions cut 2 bases from V and 2 bases from J, with 16 bases between. CDR1 and CDR2 (germline): SGHVS, FQNEAQ. The DNA of the CDR3 is TGTGCCAGCAGCTTACGGTTCTCGGACAGACCTGGAAACACCATATATTTT. Protein sequence: CASSLRFSDRPGNTIYF.

This sequence joins TRBV2 and TRBJ1-6, with a possible D match to TRBD1 (6 bases). Trimming removed 6 bases at V and 2 bases at J, with 11 bases between. The CDR3 runs to 15 residues. Germline CDR1 and CDR2: SNHLY and FYNNEI. The DNA of the CDR3 is TGTGCCAGCAGGGGGGGCCCTACCTATAATTCACCCCTCCACTTT. Its translation: CASRGGPTYNSPLHF.

This chain links TRBV18 with TRBJ2-1; D gene ambiguous. V was trimmed by 1 base and J by 6 bases, leaving 10 bases between them. The CDR3 has 14 residues. Germline values: CDR1 KGHSH, CDR2 LQKENI. The DNA of the CDR3 is TGTGCCAGCTCACCACAGGAACCACCCAATGAGCAGTTCTTC. It is translated as CASSPQEPPNEQFF.

The V call is TRBV5-4, the J call TRBJ2-3; D gene uncertain. The CDR3 has 14 amino acids. V was cut by 0 bases and J by 2 bases, with 7 bases left in between. Germline CDR1 SGHNT, CDR2 YYREEE (reference sequence). CDR3 sequence reads: CASSLEALTDTQYF. In DNA form, the CDR3 reads TGTGCCAGCAGCTTGGAGGCCCTCACAGATACGCAGTATTTT. Variable domain in full (rest from reference TRBV5-4 and TRBJ2-3): ETGVTQSPTHLIKTRGQQVTLRCSSQSGHNTVSWYQQALGQGPQFIFQYYREEENGRGNFPPRFSGLQFPNYSSELNVNALELDDSALYLCASSLEALTDTQYFGPGTRLTVL.

This rearrangement joins TRBV5-4 to TRBJ2-3, with D possibly being TRBD1 (6 bases). Germline V lookup: CDR1 SGHNT, CDR2 YYREEE (reference sequence). The CDR3 length is 13 residues. V dropped 9 bases and J dropped 2 bases, with 13 bases sitting between them. The DNA of the CDR3 is TGTGCCACCACAGGGCGACACACAGATACGCAGTATTTT. The encoded protein is CATTGRHTDTQYF.

The V gene is TRBV5-4, the J gene TRBJ1-2; no definite D call. Germline assignment: CDR1 SGHNT and CDR2 YYREEE (reference sequence). V was clipped by 4 bases and J by 2 bases, with 12 bases between them. The CDR3 runs 14 residues. The CDR3 loop reads CASSPGRVNYGYTF. In DNA form, the CDR3 reads TGTGCCAGCAGCCCCGGTAGGGTGAACTATGGCTACACCTTC.

The V call is TRBV2, the J call TRBJ2-6; D is unclear. Germline V lookup: CDR1 SNHLY, CDR2 FYNNEI. The CDR3 contains 15 residues. The V end lost 6 bases, the J end lost 0 bases, and 9 bases lay between the germline ends. The CDR3 nucleotides are TGTGCCAGCAGCTTAATAGGCTCTGGGGCCAACGTCCTGACTTTC. Its translation is CASSLIGSGANVLTF.

This sequence joins TRBV27 and TRBJ2-3; D gene uncertain. The CDR3 spans 15 residues. Germline values: CDR1 MNHEY, CDR2 SMNVEV (reference sequence). V lost 3 bases to trimming and J lost 0 bases, with 10 bases between them. CDR3 in amino acids: CASSLGRASTDTQYF. The CDR3 DNA follows: TGTGCCAGCAGTTTGGGCCGTGCTAGCACAGATACGCAGTATTTT.

This clone appeared a few times. V is TRBV4-3 and J is TRBJ1-3; perhaps TRBD1 as D (6 bases). V lost 0 bases, J lost 0 bases, and 15 bases lay in between. The CDR3 sequence is 18 residues long. The germline CDR1 and CDR2 sequences are LGHNA and YSLEER. DNA of the CDR3: TGCGCCAGCAGCCAAGATGGGGGCACAGCGGGCTCTGGAAACACCATATATTTT. The encoded protein is CASSQDGGTAGSGNTIYF.

V gene TRBV19 combines with J gene TRBJ1-2; TRBD1 matches at 10 bases. CDR1 LNHDA and CDR2 SQIVND come from the germline V gene (reference sequence). This CDR3 comprises 15 residues. V lost 9 bases and J lost 4; bases outside the gene matches: 11. The CDR3 DNA follows: TGTGCCAGCACTCTTGGGACAGGGGCTTTCTATGGCTACACCTTC. It encodes CASTLGTGAFYGYTF.

The chain has TRBV28 and TRBJ1-5; 9 nucleotides match TRBD1. Germline V lookup: CDR1 MDHEN, CDR2 SYDVKM. V shed 2 bases, J shed 1 base, and the junction held 15 bases outside the gene matches. The CDR3 is 20 residues long. As DNA, the CDR3 is TGTGCCAGCAGTTTAATAGGCGGTTGGGGACAGGGTAAAAGCAATCAGCCCCAGCATTTT. Amino acid sequence: CASSLIGGWGQGKSNQPQHF.

The CDR3 DNA reads as TGTGCCAGCAGACAGGGAACTGAAGCTTTCTTT. Translated: CASRQGTEAFF. The rearrangement links TRBV6-5 to TRBJ1-1, with D possibly matching TRBD1 (6 bases). Germline V gene lookup returns CDR1 MNHEY and CDR2 SVGAGI. V was cut by 6 bases and J by 5 bases, with 7 bases left in between. This CDR3 region has 11 residues.

In regard to this clone: The sample has other DNA sequences that encode this CDR3 too. J is TRBJ2-7 and V is TRBV7-2; D gene ambiguous. CDR3 length: 12 amino acids. Germline V gene sequence: CDR1 SGHTA, CDR2 FQGNSA. V was clipped by 1 base and J by 1 base, with 2 bases between them. The CDR3 region has the DNA TGTGCCAGCAGCTTAGTATCCTACGAGCAGTACTTC. It specifies CASSLVSYEQYF.

About this clone: Other DNA sequences in this sample translate to the same CDR3. This rearrangement joins TRBV29-1 to TRBJ2-2; the D gene is possibly TRBD1 (6 bases). The V gene's germline CDR1 is SQVTM and CDR2 ANQGSEA. This CDR3 has 13 residues. V was cut by 6 bases and J by 3 bases, with 11 bases left in between. The CDR3 here is CSVGRTDTGELFF. In DNA form, the CDR3 reads TGCAGCGTGGGAAGGACAGACACCGGGGAGCTGTTTTTT.

The chain uses TRBV6-5 and TRBJ2-7; 8 bases line up with TRBD1. V lost 0 bases, J lost 4 bases, and 5 bases stayed unmatched. The CDR3 runs to 15 residues. CDR1 and CDR2 from the germline V gene are MNHEY and SVGAGI. The DNA for the CDR3 is TGTGCCAGCAGTTACTCGTGGACAGGGAAATACGAGCAGTACTTC. It specifies CASSYSWTGKYEQYF.

This sequence joins TRBV2 and TRBJ2-5, with D perhaps matching TRBD1 (5 bases). The V gene lost 6 bases and the J gene lost 5 bases, with 19 bases spanning the gap. This CDR3 region has 15 residues. In germline, CDR1 is SNHLY, CDR2 FYNNEI. The CDR3 nucleotides are TGTGCCAGCAGGGCCGACGGACGCAAGGGGGAGACCCAGTACTTC. It codes for CASRADGRKGETQYF.

V usage is TRBV11-2 and J usage is TRBJ2-5, with D unresolved. The CDR3 extends over 15 amino acids. V lost 2 bases, J lost 0 bases, and 10 bases lay in between. Germline CDR1 is SGHAT and CDR2 is FQNNGV. The CDR3 sequence is CASSLLVGYQETQYF. In nucleotides, the CDR3 is TGTGCCAGCAGCTTATTGGTCGGATACCAAGAGACCCAGTACTTC. Drawing the rest from reference TRBV11-2 and TRBJ2-5, the complete variable domain is EAGVAQSPRYKIIEKRQSVAFWCNPISGHATLYWYQQILGQGPKLLIQFQNNGVVDDSQLPKDRFSAERLKGVDSTLKIQPAKLEDSAVYLCASSLLVGYQETQYFGPGTRLLVL.

The CDR3 DNA is TGTGCCAGCAGCCCTCAGGGTTTGGATGGCTACACCTTC. Protein sequence: CASSPQGLDGYTF. This sequence joins TRBV5-5 and TRBJ1-2; D is perhaps TRBD1 (5 bases). V gave up 4 bases and J gave up 6 bases, with 13 bases separating them. Germline CDR1 and CDR2: SGHKS and YYEKEE (reference sequence). The CDR3 is made up of 13 amino acids.

The chain has TRBV7-2 and TRBJ2-1, with D unclear. Germline loops: CDR1 SGHTA, CDR2 FQGNSA. The CDR3 totals 14 residues. V gave up 3 bases and J gave up 10 bases, with 16 bases separating them. CDR3 amino acids: CASSLANLAGEQFF. In DNA, the CDR3 is TGTGCCAGCAGCTTGGCTAACCTGGCAGGAGAGCAGTTCTTC.

The chain couples TRBV11-2 to TRBJ2-7, with TRBD2 as a possible D gene (5 bases). The CDR3 contains 13 residues. CDR1 is SGHAT and CDR2 is FQNNGV in the germline V gene. Trimming took off 8 bases at V and 9 bases at J, with 20 bases between the two ends. The CDR3 nucleotides read TGTGCCAGCCGAGGGCTAGGACTCCGCGGGCAGTACTTC. The encoded protein is CASRGLGLRGQYF.

On this clone: Compared with germline, one end of the junction differs, possibly owing to a read error. The chain carries TRBV7-7 and TRBJ2-5, with 7 bases that match TRBD2. Germline values: CDR1 SSHAT, CDR2 FNYEAQ (reference sequence). The length of the CDR3 is 14 residues. This CDR3 is CASSPKWGGETQYF. The CDR3, as DNA: TGTGCTAGCAGCCCCAAATGGGGAGGGGAGACCCAGTACTTC. Supplemented by reference TRBV7-7 and TRBJ2-5, the full variable domain reads GAGVSQSPRYKVTKRGQDVTLRCDPISSHATLYWYQQALGQGPEFLTYFNYEAQPDKSGLPSDRFSAERPEGSISTLTIQRTEQRDSAMYRCASSPKWGGETQYFGPGTRLLVL.

The CDR3 is CSAQGTSEQFF. The CDR3, as DNA: TGCAGTGCCCAGGGGACCAGTGAGCAGTTCTTC. The rearrangement uses TRBV20-1 and TRBJ2-1, with D maybe TRBD1 (6 bases). CDR3 length equals 11 residues. Germline CDR1 and CDR2: DFQATT and SNEGSKA (reference sequence). With 6 bases removed from V and 9 bases from J, the gap between germline ends came to 12 bases.

CDR3 region: CASSFTTGLAGYEQYF. The CDR3 nucleotides are TGTGCCAGCAGCTTTACAACGGGACTAGCGGGCTACGAGCAGTACTTC. The chain employs TRBV5-8 and TRBJ2-7; 12 nucleotides match TRBD2. The germline gives CDR1 SGHTS, CDR2 YDEGEE. This CDR3 contains 16 residues. Trimming cost V 2 bases and J 3 bases; bases outside gene matches: 6.